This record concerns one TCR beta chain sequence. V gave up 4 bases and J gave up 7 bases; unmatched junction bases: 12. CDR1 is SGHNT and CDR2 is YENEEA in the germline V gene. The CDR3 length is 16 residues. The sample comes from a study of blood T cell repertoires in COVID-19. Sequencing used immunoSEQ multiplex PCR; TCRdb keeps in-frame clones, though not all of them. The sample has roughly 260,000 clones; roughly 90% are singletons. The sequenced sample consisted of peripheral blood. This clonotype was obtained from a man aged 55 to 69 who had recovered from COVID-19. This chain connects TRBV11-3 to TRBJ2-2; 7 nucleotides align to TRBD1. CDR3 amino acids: CASSSGTVGRIGELFF. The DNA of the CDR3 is TGTGCCAGCAGCTCAGGGACAGTTGGGCGTATCGGGGAGCTGTTTTTT.